Each of the 29 T cell receptor beta chains below was sequenced from the same sample in a study of human T cells and chemical hapten exposure. Time point defined: patch test 1, 2 weeks after DPC sensitization. Treatment given: therapeutic diphenylcyclopropenone sensitization with weekly scalp DPC. TCRdb ran MiXCR on the RACE reads and lists one entry per CDR3 protein. The sample consists of 350,000 or so distinct CDR3 sequences, around 7% of them appearing once. The starting material was whole blood, obtained in connection with sensitization to the hapten diphenylcyclopropenone (DPC). The receptor source for this set is a woman aged 18-29 years with alopecia areata. Some clones in this sample may be carry-over from other donors' samples.

This clonotype was picked up many times. This sequence joins TRBV7-9 and TRBJ1-2; D may be TRBD1 (5 bases). CDR1 and CDR2 from the germline V gene are SEHNR and FQNEAQ (reference sequence). The V and J ends lost 0 bases and 8 bases respectively, with 13 bases between them. The CDR3 consists of 14 residues. CDR3 in amino acids: CASSLAGQGDGYTF. DNA for the CDR3: TGTGCCAGCAGCTTAGCCGGCCAGGGAGACGGCTACACCTTC.

This chain uses TRBV20-1 with TRBJ1-2; maybe TRBD1 (6 bases). Trimming pared 6 bases from V and 5 bases from J, leaving 16 bases between. The CDR3 runs to 13 residues. CDR1 DFQATT and CDR2 SNEGSKA come from the germline V gene (reference sequence). The CDR3 reads CSAQGSGTYGYTF. The CDR3 region has the DNA TGCAGTGCCCAGGGGTCAGGGACTTATGGCTACACCTTC.

The chain recombines TRBV7-2 with TRBJ1-5, with TRBD1 as a possible D gene (6 bases). The CDR3 runs to 14 residues. CDR1 and CDR2 from the germline V gene are SGHTA and FQGNSA. V dropped 5 bases and J dropped 5 bases, with 13 bases sitting between them. CDR3 sequence reads: CASSKDRFYQPQHF. CDR3 DNA: TGTGCCAGCAGCAAGGACAGATTTTATCAGCCCCAGCATTTT.

This clonotype was observed many times. This rearrangement joins TRBV12-3 or TRBV12-4 to TRBJ2-4; D ambiguous. The CDR3 spans 15 residues. The V end was cut by 5 bases, the J end by 0 bases, with 11 bases between. This CDR3 is CASSHPSLAKNIQYF. The CDR3 nucleotides read TGTGCCAGCAGTCATCCCAGCCTAGCCAAAAACATTCAGTACTTC.

This clonotype appeared many times. The chain links TRBV6-2 or TRBV6-3 to TRBJ1-1, with 9 nucleotides matching TRBD1. Trimming removed 5 bases from V and 0 bases from J; junction bases left unmatched: 4. The germline V gene encodes CDR1 MNHEY and CDR2 SVGEGT. The length of the CDR3 is 15 residues. This CDR3 reads CASSPWTGVNTEAFF. The CDR3 DNA sequence: TGTGCCAGCAGTCCCTGGACAGGGGTGAACACTGAAGCTTTCTTT.

A few counts support this clonotype. The rearrangement joins TRBV25-1 to TRBJ1-5; 10 nucleotides agree with TRBD1. CDR3 length: 14 amino acids. Germline-derived CDR1 and CDR2 are MGHDK and SYGVNS. Trimming took 4 bases from V and 5 from J; bases not matched to a gene: 2. The CDR3 nucleotides read TGTGCCAGCAGTGGGACAGGGGGACATCAGCCCCAGCATTTT. This translates into CASSGTGGHQPQHF. Together with reference TRBV25-1 and TRBJ1-5, the CDR3 gives the full variable domain: EADIYQTPRYLVIGTGKKITLECSQTMGHDKMYWYQQDPGMELHLIHYSYGVNSTEKGDLSSESTVSRIRTEHFPLTLESARPSHTSQYLCASSGTGGHQPQHFGDGTRLSIL.

This clonotype has ten or more counts. The chain carries TRBV2 and TRBJ2-3, with a weak D call TRBD2 (6 bases). With 8 bases removed from V and 3 bases from J, the gap between germline ends came to 18 bases. CDR1 is SNHLY, CDR2 FYNNEI, per germline. The CDR3 totals 15 residues. CDR3 protein: CASPDGGSKTDTQYF. The CDR3 bases are TGTGCCAGCCCTGACGGGGGTTCCAAGACAGATACGCAGTATTTT.

The chain has TRBV12-3 or TRBV12-4 and TRBJ2-3; D is ambiguous. Trimming removed 1 base from V and 5 bases from J, with 10 bases in between. CDR3 length: 14 residues. The CDR3: CASSLEQLEDTQYF. The CDR3 nucleotides read TGTGCCAGCAGTTTAGAACAGTTAGAAGATACGCAGTATTTT.

In this sample, this clonotype turned up a few times. This chain joins TRBV2 and TRBJ2-3; D ambiguous. Trimming took 6 bases from V and 0 from J, leaving 16 bases between them. Germline V gene data show CDR1 as SNHLY and CDR2 as FYNNEI. This CDR3 is built from 16 residues. The CDR3 DNA is TGTGCCAGCAGCTCCCAGCGTGGGTCCAGCACAGATACGCAGTATTTT. Residues: CASSSQRGSSTDTQYF.

The sample holds a few counts of this clonotype. V usage is TRBV11-2 and J usage is TRBJ1-2; the match to TRBD1 covers 10 bases. V shed 4 bases and J 1 base; nucleotides not matched to a gene: 12. Germline lookup yields CDR1 SGHAT and CDR2 FQNNGV. This CDR3 region has 18 residues. Written as DNA, the CDR3 is TGTGCCAGCAGCTACGATGGGACAGGGGTAGGGGGTAACTATGGCTACACCTTC. Residues: CASSYDGTGVGGNYGYTF.

This clonotype was seen many times. V and J are TRBV6-6 and TRBJ2-3; 16 bases are shared with TRBD2. V shed 3 bases, J shed 7 bases, and the junction held 7 bases outside the gene matches. Germline assignment: CDR1 MNHNY and CDR2 SVGAGI (reference sequence). The CDR3 runs to 17 residues. CDR3 in DNA: TGTGCCAGCAGTTATGAGGGACTAGCGGGGGGGCAGCATACGCAGTATTTT. Its translation is CASSYEGLAGGQHTQYF.

A few counts support this clonotype. The chain combines TRBV4-3 with TRBJ2-1; 7 bases line up with TRBD1. Germline V CDR1 and CDR2: LGHNA, YSLEER. The V gene end was trimmed by 3 bases and the J gene end by 7 bases; junction bases not matched to a gene: 6. This CDR3 contains 14 residues. In nucleotides, the CDR3 is TGCGCCAGCAGCCAGTTGACAGGGATTAATGAGCAGTTCTTC. Its translation is CASSQLTGINEQFF.

This clonotype was found many times. The CDR3 coding sequence is TGTGCCAGCAGTTACCCGATGGCTAGCAGGACCAAAAACATTCAGTACTTC. Its protein is CASSYPMASRTKNIQYF. This chain uses TRBV6-2 or TRBV6-3 with TRBJ2-4, with a weak D call TRBD2 (5 bases). CDR1 is MNHEY and CDR2 is SVGEGT in the germline V gene. There are 17 residues in the CDR3. V was shortened by 2 bases and J by 2 bases, with 16 bases between the two germline ends.

The rearrangement uses TRBV7-2 and TRBJ2-3; tentative D call: TRBD2 (5 bases). This CDR3 comprises 14 residues. Germline CDR1 is SGHTA and CDR2 is FQGNSA. Trimming took 4 bases from V and 1 from J, leaving 9 bases between them. In DNA, the CDR3 is TGTGCCAGCAGCTCTAACGGGGGCACAGATACGCAGTATTTT. Protein: CASSSNGGTDTQYF.

About this clonotype: A far larger clone is a single base away, which makes a read error likely. The rearrangement joins TRBV5-7 to TRBJ1-2; D is uncertain. TRBV5-7 is an open reading frame, and its role is uncertain. This CDR3 region has 12 residues. The CDR3 DNA sequence: TGTGCCAGCAGCTCCGGGAACTATAGCTACACCTTC. Translating gives CASSSGNYSYTF.

The chain combines TRBV6-2 or TRBV6-3 with TRBJ1-1; TRBD1 matches at 7 bases. There are 17 residues in the CDR3. Germline values: CDR1 MNHEY, CDR2 SVGEGT. J lost 5 bases, V lost 2 bases, and 14 bases had no gene match. The CDR3 region has the DNA TGTGCCAGCAGTTACATCATAAGAGGGGGCGCAAGGACTGAAGCTTTCTTT. It translates to CASSYIIRGGARTEAFF.

At least ten counts were recorded for this clonotype. V and J are TRBV7-9 and TRBJ2-7; weak D call: TRBD1 (6 bases). Trimming left V 6 bases short and J 2 bases short, with 17 bases between. CDR3 size: 15 residues. Germline CDR1 SEHNR, CDR2 FQNEAQ (reference sequence). Written as DNA, the CDR3 is TGTGCCAGCAGTCTCGGACAGAATCCTGCCTACGAGCAGTACTTC. Its protein product is CASSLGQNPAYEQYF. The complete variable domain, with remaining parts taken from reference TRBV7-9 and TRBJ2-7, reads DTGVSQNPRHKITKRGQNVTFRCDPISEHNRLYWYRQTLGQGPEFLTYFQNEAQLEKSRLLSDRFSAERPKGSFSTLEIQRTEQGDSAMYLCASSLGQNPAYEQYFGPGTRLTVT.

The gene calls are TRBV6-5 and TRBJ1-1; D remains unclear. Germline assignment: CDR1 MNHEY and CDR2 SVGAGI. Trimming left V 2 bases short and J 1 base short, with 5 bases between. There are 13 residues in the CDR3. The CDR3 bases are TGTGCCAGCAGTTACCATTGGAACACTGAAGCTTTCTTT. Translating it yields CASSYHWNTEAFF.

V gene TRBV18 combines with J gene TRBJ1-2; TRBD1 aligns across 7 bases. The trim removed 5 bases at V and 8 bases at J, leaving 20 bases unmatched. The CDR3 length is 17 residues. Germline CDR1 is KGHSH and CDR2 is LQKENI. The CDR3 here is CASSERTGSLDLEGYTF. The CDR3 region has the DNA TGTGCCAGCTCAGAACGGACAGGAAGCCTTGACTTAGAAGGCTACACCTTC.

This clonotype was observed a handful of times. The rearrangement uses TRBV7-2 and TRBJ2-3; D is perhaps TRBD1 (6 bases). V gave up 1 base and J gave up 3 bases, with 14 bases separating them. The CDR3 length is 16 residues. From germline, CDR1 is SGHTA and CDR2 FQGNSA. CDR3 loop: CASSLGVGGRTDTQYF. The CDR3 bases are TGTGCCAGCAGCTTAGGAGTTGGGGGCCGGACAGATACGCAGTATTTT. The entire variable domain, with the rest obtained from reference TRBV7-2 and TRBJ2-3, is as follows: GAGVSQSPSNKVTEKGKDVELRCDPISGHTALYWYRQSLGQGLEFLIYFQGNSAPDKSGLPSDRFSAERTGGSVSTLTIQRTQQEDSAVYLCASSLGVGGRTDTQYFGPGTRLTVL.

This clonotype has just a few counts. The rearrangement uses TRBV4-3 and TRBJ2-1; 11 nucleotides align to TRBD1. This CDR3 contains 16 residues. Germline loops: CDR1 LGHNA, CDR2 YSLEER. Unmatched junction bases numbered 10, after V lost 3 bases and J lost 9 bases. The CDR3 is CASSQKPGQGESEQFF. The CDR3 DNA reads TGCGCCAGCAGCCAGAAGCCGGGACAGGGGGAATCTGAGCAGTTCTTC.

The chain links TRBV27 to TRBJ1-2; no definite D call. This CDR3 spans 12 amino acids. The germline V and J ends were trimmed by 5 bases and 9 bases, with 13 bases remaining between them. CDR1 is MNHEY, CDR2 SMNVEV, per germline (reference sequence). The CDR3 bases are TGTGCCAGCAGTCCTGGGTCGACACGCTACACCTTC. This encodes CASSPGSTRYTF.

This clonotype was seen many times. The chain carries TRBV4-1 and TRBJ1-1; 8 bases fit TRBD1. Trimming cost V 0 bases and J 0 bases; bases outside gene matches: 9. The length of the CDR3 is 18 residues. In germline, CDR1 is MGHRA, CDR2 YSYEKL. As DNA, the CDR3 is TGCGCCAGCAGCCAAGAGGGGACAGGCCTATTCATGAACACTGAAGCTTTCTTT. It translates to CASSQEGTGLFMNTEAFF.

The J gene is TRBJ2-1, the V gene TRBV5-6, with unresolved D. The length of the CDR3 is 17 residues. CDR1 is SGHDT and CDR2 is YYEEEE in the germline V gene. The V gene lost 3 bases and the J gene lost 9 bases, with 25 bases spanning the gap. The CDR3 spells CASSSLTQENGFGEQFF. The DNA of the CDR3 is TGTGCCAGCAGCTCCCTAACCCAAGAGAATGGCTTTGGTGAGCAGTTCTTC.

In its sample, this clonotype was seen many times. The V call is TRBV28, the J call TRBJ2-4; no clear D gene. The CDR3 sequence is 12 residues long. V lost 5 bases to trimming and J lost 9 bases, with 11 bases between them. Germline V gives CDR1 MDHEN, CDR2 SYDVKM. The CDR3 loop is CASSPAPSIQYF. The CDR3 DNA reads as TGTGCCAGCAGTCCGGCCCCCTCCATTCAGTACTTC.

This clonotype showed up just a few times. CDR3 amino acids: CASSPLLRRRGGLSADTQYF. In DNA, the CDR3 is TGTGCCAGCAGCCCACTCCTAAGGAGGCGGGGGGGCCTGTCGGCAGATACGCAGTATTTT. The chain has TRBV11-2 and TRBJ2-3; 9 bases map to TRBD2. J was trimmed by 4 bases and V by 5 bases; bases with no gene match: 22. CDR3 length: 20 residues. Germline loops: CDR1 SGHAT, CDR2 FQNNGV.

This chain joins TRBV5-1 and TRBJ2-1; D not resolved. The CDR3 has 13 amino acids. CDR1 and CDR2 from the germline V gene are SGHRS and YFSETQ. Trimming cost V 6 bases and J 10 bases, with 17 bases left between them. For the CDR3, the DNA is TGCGCCAGCACCATGTGGCCCCCAGCCGAGCAGTTCTTC. Amino acid sequence: CASTMWPPAEQFF. Variable domain in full (rest from reference TRBV5-1 and TRBJ2-1): KAGVTQTPRYLIKTRGQQVTLSCSPISGHRSVSWYQQTPGQGLQFLFEYFSETQRNKGNFPGRFSGRQFSNSRSEMNVSTLELGDSALYLCASTMWPPAEQFFGPGTRLTVL.

V gene TRBV5-5 combines with J gene TRBJ1-4, with D unresolved. This CDR3 spans 15 amino acids. Trimming took off 4 bases at V and 0 bases at J, with 10 bases between the two ends. Germline V gene sequence: CDR1 SGHKS, CDR2 YYEKEE (reference sequence). CDR3 DNA: TGTGCCAGCAGCCCCAGATCTGCAACTAATGAAAAACTGTTTTTT. It translates to CASSPRSATNEKLFF. Full variable domain (remainder filled in from reference TRBV5-5 and TRBJ1-4): DAGVTQSPTHLIKTRGQQVTLRCSPISGHKSVSWYQQVLGQGPQFIFQYYEKEERGRGNFPDRFSARQFPNYSSELNVNALLLGDSALYLCASSPRSATNEKLFFGSGTQLSVL.

This clonotype was picked up a small number of times. This sequence joins TRBV14 and TRBJ1-2; D possibly corresponds to TRBD1 (6 bases). CDR1 is SGHDN and CDR2 is FVKESK in the germline V gene. Deletions cut 3 bases from V and 8 bases from J, with 16 bases between. This CDR3 has 14 residues. The CDR3 sequence: CASSQYGGPRGYTF. Written as DNA, the CDR3 is TGTGCCAGCAGCCAGTACGGGGGGCCGAGAGGCTACACCTTC.